One sample yielded the 16 T cell receptor beta chains listed below, sequenced in a study of CD8 T cells in Susac syndrome. Random-hexamer reverse transcription was applied to about 0.45 to 1 ug RNA. TCRdb independently ran MiXCR on the immunoSEQ multiplex PCR reads; one entry per CDR3 protein. The sample holds roughly 120,000 distinct CDR3 sequences, roughly 95% seen once. The material sequenced was CD4+ T cells from PBMCs. These receptors were taken from a human donor in good health.

A single count supports this clonotype. Here the CDR3 reads CSVESMGSSNTGELFF. The CDR3 bases are TGCAGCGTTGAAAGTATGGGCAGTTCGAACACCGGGGAGCTGTTTTTT. The chain combines TRBV29-1 with TRBJ2-2, with D hard to call. V was cut by 2 bases and J by 0 bases, with 13 bases left in between. This CDR3 contains 16 residues. CDR1 and CDR2 (germline): SQVTM, ANQGSEA.

This clonotype appeared once. This sequence joins TRBV25-1 and TRBJ1-2, with a weak D call TRBD1 (5 bases). The CDR3 contains 13 residues. Trimming removed 4 bases at V and 8 bases at J, with 14 bases between. CDR1 and CDR2 (germline): MGHDK, SYGVNS. The CDR3 reads CASSAQVGRGYTF. Written as DNA, the CDR3 is TGTGCCAGCAGTGCCCAAGTGGGGCGAGGCTACACCTTC.

V gene TRBV12-3 or TRBV12-4 combines with J gene TRBJ1-2; D not certain. The CDR3 consists of 13 residues. V was pared by 11 bases and J by 1 base, with 14 bases between. The CDR3, as DNA: TGTGCCTCCAGTTTTGGGATTAACTATGGCTACACCTTC. This gives the protein CASSFGINYGYTF.

The chain combines TRBV3-1 with TRBJ1-5, with D perhaps matching TRBD1 (5 bases). The germline V gene has CDR1 LGHDT and CDR2 YNNKEL (reference sequence). The CDR3 sequence is 14 residues long. V lost 7 bases to trimming and J lost 1 base, with 11 bases between them. The CDR3 is CASTSGGSNQPQHF. DNA of the CDR3: TGTGCCAGCACGTCCGGGGGGAGCAATCAGCCCCAGCATTTT.

This sequence joins TRBV20-1 and TRBJ2-7, with D possibly being TRBD2 (6 bases). This CDR3 has 13 amino acids. V gave up 5 bases and J gave up 7 bases, with 18 bases separating them. Germline values: CDR1 DFQATT, CDR2 SNEGSKA (reference sequence). The CDR3 DNA reads TGCAGTGCTTCGGCCCCCGCGGAGGGAGAGCAGTACTTC. Protein: CSASAPAEGEQYF.

The chain couples TRBV11-3 to TRBJ2-2, with TRBD2 as a possible D gene (5 bases). Germline assignment: CDR1 SGHNT and CDR2 YENEEA. The CDR3 is made up of 15 amino acids. V was pared by 3 bases and J by 2 bases, with 10 bases between. The DNA of the CDR3 is TGTGCCAGCAGCTTTTCGGGAACCAACACCGGGGAGCTGTTTTTT. It yields the protein CASSFSGTNTGELFF.

This rearrangement joins TRBV9 to TRBJ2-2; D is perhaps TRBD1 (6 bases). Per germline, CDR1 SGDLS and CDR2 YYNGEE. The CDR3 covers 15 residues. Trimming took 3 bases from V and 2 from J, leaving 11 bases between them. The CDR3 nucleotides read TGTGCCAGCAGCGCAACAGGGTTCAACACCGGGGAGCTGTTTTTT. This gives the protein CASSATGFNTGELFF.

This chain connects TRBV12-3 or TRBV12-4 to TRBJ2-4, with a possible D match to TRBD2 (5 bases). This CDR3 region has 12 residues. Trimming left V 5 bases short and J 8 bases short, with 10 bases between. CDR3 DNA sequence: TGTGCCAGCAGTCCTCTGAGGGACATTCAGTACTTC. It is translated as CASSPLRDIQYF.

This clonotype appeared a single time. J is TRBJ2-7 and V is TRBV7-3, with TRBD2 identical over 8 bases. Germline lookup yields CDR1 SGHTA and CDR2 FQGTGA. The trim removed 5 bases at V and 6 bases at J, leaving 12 bases unmatched. The length of the CDR3 is 15 residues. The CDR3 DNA reads TGTGCCAGCAGCCCCAGTTCTAGCGGGTTCTCCGAGCAGTACTTC. Protein: CASSPSSSGFSEQYF.

The gene calls are TRBV6-6 and TRBJ2-7; TRBD2 might be the D (5 bases). The CDR3 contains 14 residues. With 7 bases removed from V and 3 bases from J, the gap between germline ends came to 16 bases. Per germline, CDR1 MNHNY and CDR2 SVGAGI (reference sequence). CDR3 sequence: CASTPDGLSYEQYF. The CDR3 nucleotides are TGTGCCAGCACCCCGGACGGACTCAGCTACGAGCAGTACTTC.

The V call is TRBV7-2, the J call TRBJ2-1, with 10 bases lining up with TRBD2. In germline, CDR1 is SGHTA, CDR2 FQGNSA. CDR3 size: 15 residues. The J segment lost 7 bases and the V segment lost 5 bases, leaving 8 bases of the junction unmatched. In DNA form, the CDR3 reads TGTGCCAGCAGCAAACGCGGACTAGCGGATAATGAGCAGTTCTTC. The encoded protein is CASSKRGLADNEQFF.

This chain connects TRBV7-2 to TRBJ2-7; 9 bases agree with TRBD1. V dropped 3 bases and J dropped 2; count of bases not matched to a gene: 2. CDR1 is SGHTA, CDR2 FQGNSA, per germline. The CDR3 loop spans 14 amino acids. The CDR3: CASSFGTGTYEQYF. In DNA form, the CDR3 reads TGTGCCAGCAGCTTCGGGACAGGGACCTACGAGCAGTACTTC.

The chain recombines TRBV3-1 with TRBJ2-2; D may correspond to TRBD1 or TRBD2 (5 bases each). With 1 base removed from V and 3 bases from J, the gap between germline ends came to 9 bases. Germline assignment: CDR1 LGHDT and CDR2 YNNKEL (reference sequence). This CDR3 is built from 15 residues. The CDR3 DNA reads TGTGCCAGCAGCCAAGGGGACGGGTACACCGGGGAGCTGTTTTTT. It yields the protein CASSQGDGYTGELFF.

V gene TRBV19 combines with J gene TRBJ2-7; D tentatively reads TRBD1 or TRBD2 (5 bases each). The V and J ends lost 6 bases and 9 bases respectively, with 15 bases between them. This CDR3 has 12 residues. Germline CDR1 and CDR2: LNHDA and SQIVND (reference sequence). The CDR3 DNA sequence: TGTGCCAGTAGCCCCTCTAAGGGACGGCAGTACTTC. This translates into CASSPSKGRQYF.

This chain joins TRBV6-5 and TRBJ2-7, with a weak D call TRBD1 (5 bases). Germline loops: CDR1 MNHEY, CDR2 SVGAGI. Deletions cut 6 bases from V and 1 base from J, with 16 bases between. This CDR3 contains 15 residues. CDR3 sequence reads: CASSPHRKSSYEQYF. CDR3 bases: TGTGCCAGCAGCCCACACAGGAAAAGTTCCTACGAGCAGTACTTC.

The gene calls are TRBV20-1 and TRBJ2-7; 14 nucleotides agree with TRBD2. Germline CDR1 reads DFQATT; CDR2 reads SNEGSKA (reference sequence). CDR3 size: 12 residues. The CDR3 DNA is TGCGGTGGGACTAGCGGGAGTTCCGAGCAGTACTTC. This gives the protein CGGTSGSSEQYF.